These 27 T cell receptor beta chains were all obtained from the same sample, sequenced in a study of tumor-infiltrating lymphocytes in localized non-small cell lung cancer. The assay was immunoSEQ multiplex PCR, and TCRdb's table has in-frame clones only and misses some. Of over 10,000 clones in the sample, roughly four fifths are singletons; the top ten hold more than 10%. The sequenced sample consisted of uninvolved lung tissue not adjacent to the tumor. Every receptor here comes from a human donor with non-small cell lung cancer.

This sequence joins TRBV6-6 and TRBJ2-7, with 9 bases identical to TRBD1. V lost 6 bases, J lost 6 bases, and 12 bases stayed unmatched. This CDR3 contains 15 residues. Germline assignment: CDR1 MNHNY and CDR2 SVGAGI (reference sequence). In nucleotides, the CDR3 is TGTGCCAGCAGACCTACAGGGGGCGACCGGCCCGAGCAGTACTTC. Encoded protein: CASRPTGGDRPEQYF.

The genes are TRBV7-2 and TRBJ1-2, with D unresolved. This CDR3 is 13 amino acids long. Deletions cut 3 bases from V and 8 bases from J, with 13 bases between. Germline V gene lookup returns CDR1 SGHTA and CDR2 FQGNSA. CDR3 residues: CASSLASGRGYTF. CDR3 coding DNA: TGTGCCAGCAGCTTGGCCTCCGGGCGAGGCTACACCTTC.

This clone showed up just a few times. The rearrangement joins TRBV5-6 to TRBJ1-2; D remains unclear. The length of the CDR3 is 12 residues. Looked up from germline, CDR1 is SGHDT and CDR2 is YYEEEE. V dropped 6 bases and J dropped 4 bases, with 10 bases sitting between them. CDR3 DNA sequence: TGTGCCAGCACAGGTACCCTCTATGGCTACACCTTC. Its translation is CASTGTLYGYTF.

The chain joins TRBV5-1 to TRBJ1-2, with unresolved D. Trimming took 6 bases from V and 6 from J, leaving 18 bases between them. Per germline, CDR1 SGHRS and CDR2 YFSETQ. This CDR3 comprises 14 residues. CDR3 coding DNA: TGCGCCAGCACCCAAACCGACGGAGGAAATGGCTACACCTTC. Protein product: CASTQTDGGNGYTF.

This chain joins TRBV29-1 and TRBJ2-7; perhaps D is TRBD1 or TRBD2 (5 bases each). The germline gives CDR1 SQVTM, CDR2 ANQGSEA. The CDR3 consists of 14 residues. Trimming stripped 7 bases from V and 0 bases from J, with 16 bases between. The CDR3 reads CSARRDASSYEQYF. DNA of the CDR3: TGCAGCGCCCGCCGGGACGCCAGCTCCTACGAGCAGTACTTC.

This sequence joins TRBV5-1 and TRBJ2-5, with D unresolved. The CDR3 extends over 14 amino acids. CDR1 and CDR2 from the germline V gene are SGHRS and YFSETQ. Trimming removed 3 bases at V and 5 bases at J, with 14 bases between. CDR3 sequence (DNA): TGCGCCAGCAGCTCCTCGTGGGGTCGGGAGACCCAGTACTTC. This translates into CASSSSWGRETQYF.

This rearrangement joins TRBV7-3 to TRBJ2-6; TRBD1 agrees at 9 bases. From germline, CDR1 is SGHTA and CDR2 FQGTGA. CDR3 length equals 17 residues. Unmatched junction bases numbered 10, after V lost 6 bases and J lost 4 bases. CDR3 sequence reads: CASSLTQGARGANVLTF. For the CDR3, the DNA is TGTGCCAGCAGTCTTACACAGGGGGCGCGGGGGGCCAACGTCCTGACTTTC.

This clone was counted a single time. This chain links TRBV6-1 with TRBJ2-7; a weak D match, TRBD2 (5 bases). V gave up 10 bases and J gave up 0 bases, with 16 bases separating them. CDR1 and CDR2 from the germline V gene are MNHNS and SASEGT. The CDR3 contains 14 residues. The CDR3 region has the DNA TGTGCCACCGCCCGGGGTGGCAGCTCCTACGAGCAGTACTTC. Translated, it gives CATARGGSSYEQYF.

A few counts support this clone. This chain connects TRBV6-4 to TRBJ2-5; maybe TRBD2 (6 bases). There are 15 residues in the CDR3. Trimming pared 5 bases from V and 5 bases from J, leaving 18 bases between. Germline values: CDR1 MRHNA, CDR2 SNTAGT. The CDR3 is CASSSVGGAGETQYF. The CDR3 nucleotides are TGTGCCAGCAGTAGCGTGGGCGGTGCGGGGGAGACCCAGTACTTC.

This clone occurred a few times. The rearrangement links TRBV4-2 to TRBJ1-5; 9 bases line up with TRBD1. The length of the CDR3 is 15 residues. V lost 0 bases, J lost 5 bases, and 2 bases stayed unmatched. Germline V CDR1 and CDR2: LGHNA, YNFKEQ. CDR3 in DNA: TGTGCCAGCAGCCAAGAGGGACAGGGTCATCAGCCCCAGCATTTT. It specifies CASSQEGQGHQPQHF.

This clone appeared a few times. The CDR3 nucleotides are TGTGCCAGCAGTTACTCGTGGGTGGGGAACACTGAAGCTTTCTTT. It specifies CASSYSWVGNTEAFF. The rearrangement uses TRBV6-5 and TRBJ1-1; D gene ambiguous. The CDR3 sequence is 15 residues long. Trimming pared 0 bases from V and 1 base from J, leaving 9 bases between. CDR1 is MNHEY, CDR2 SVGAGI, per germline.

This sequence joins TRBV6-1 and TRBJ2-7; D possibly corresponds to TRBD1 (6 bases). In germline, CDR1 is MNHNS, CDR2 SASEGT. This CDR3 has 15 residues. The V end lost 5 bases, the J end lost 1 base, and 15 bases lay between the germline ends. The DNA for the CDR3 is TGTGCCAGCAGTCCACGGTCGGACAGTTCCTACGAGCAGTACTTC. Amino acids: CASSPRSDSSYEQYF.

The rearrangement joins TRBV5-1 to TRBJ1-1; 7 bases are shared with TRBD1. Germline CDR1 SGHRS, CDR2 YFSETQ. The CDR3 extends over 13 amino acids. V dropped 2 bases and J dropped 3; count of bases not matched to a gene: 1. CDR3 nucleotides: TGCGCCAGCAGCTTCCAGGGGGACACTGAAGCTTTCTTT. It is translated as CASSFQGDTEAFF. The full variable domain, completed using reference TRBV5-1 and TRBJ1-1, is KAGVTQTPRYLIKTRGQQVTLSCSPISGHRSVSWYQQTPGQGLQFLFEYFSETQRNKGNFPGRFSGRQFSNSRSEMNVSTLELGDSALYLCASSFQGDTEAFFGQGTRLTVV.

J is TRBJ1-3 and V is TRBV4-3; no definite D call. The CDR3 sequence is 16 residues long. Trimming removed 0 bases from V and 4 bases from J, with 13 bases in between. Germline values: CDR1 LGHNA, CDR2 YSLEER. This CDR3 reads CASSQDFGEFGNTIYF. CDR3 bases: TGCGCCAGCAGCCAAGATTTTGGGGAGTTCGGAAACACCATATATTTT.

The CDR3 DNA reads as TGTGCCAGTAGTTTCGGACAGGGCTCCTACGAGCAGTACTTC. As protein: CASSFGQGSYEQYF. The chain combines TRBV19 with TRBJ2-7, with 8 positions matching TRBD1. The J segment lost 0 bases and the V segment lost 5 bases, leaving 3 bases of the junction unmatched. This CDR3 spans 14 amino acids. From germline, CDR1 is LNHDA and CDR2 SQIVND (reference sequence).

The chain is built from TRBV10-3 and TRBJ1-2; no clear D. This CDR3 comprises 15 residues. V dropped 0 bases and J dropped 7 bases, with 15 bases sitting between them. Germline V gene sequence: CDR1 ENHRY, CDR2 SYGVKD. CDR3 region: CAISESRSPQTGYTF. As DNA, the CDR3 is TGTGCCATCAGTGAGTCGAGGAGCCCACAGACTGGCTACACCTTC.

CDR3 nucleotides: TGTGCCAGCAGCCCTGACTCAGGGGCAGGGCAGTATGGCTACACCTTC. Translation gives CASSPDSGAGQYGYTF. The chain uses TRBV5-4 and TRBJ1-2, with D possibly matching TRBD1 (6 bases). CDR1 is SGHNT, CDR2 YYREEE, per germline (reference sequence). V lost 4 bases to trimming and J lost 5 bases, with 21 bases between them. CDR3 length equals 16 residues.

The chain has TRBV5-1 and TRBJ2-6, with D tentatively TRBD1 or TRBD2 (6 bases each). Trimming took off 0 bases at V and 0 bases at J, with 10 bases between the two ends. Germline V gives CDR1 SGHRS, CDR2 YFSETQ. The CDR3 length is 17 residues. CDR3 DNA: TGCGCCAGCAGCTTGGGGGGGGCAGTCTCTGGGGCCAACGTCCTGACTTTC. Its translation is CASSLGGAVSGANVLTF.

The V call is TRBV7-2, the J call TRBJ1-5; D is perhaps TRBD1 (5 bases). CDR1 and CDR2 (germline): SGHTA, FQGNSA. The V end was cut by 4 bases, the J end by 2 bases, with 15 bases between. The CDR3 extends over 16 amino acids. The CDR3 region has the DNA TGTGCCAGCAGCTCCTCCCCGGGGGGAGGCAATCAGCCCCAGCATTTT. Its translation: CASSSSPGGGNQPQHF.

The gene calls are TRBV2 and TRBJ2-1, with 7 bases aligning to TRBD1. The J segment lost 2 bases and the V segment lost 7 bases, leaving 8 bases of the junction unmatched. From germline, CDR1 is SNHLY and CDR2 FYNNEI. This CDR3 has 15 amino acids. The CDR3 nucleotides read TGTGCCAGCAAACAAGGGACAGCCCCCTACAATGAGCAGTTCTTC. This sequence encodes CASKQGTAPYNEQFF.

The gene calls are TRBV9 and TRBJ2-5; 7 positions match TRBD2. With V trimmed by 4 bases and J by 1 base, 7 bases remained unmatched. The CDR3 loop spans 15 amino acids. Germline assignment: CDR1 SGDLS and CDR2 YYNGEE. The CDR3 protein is CASSISSGLQETQYF. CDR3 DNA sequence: TGTGCCAGCAGCATTTCTAGCGGCCTCCAAGAGACCCAGTACTTC.

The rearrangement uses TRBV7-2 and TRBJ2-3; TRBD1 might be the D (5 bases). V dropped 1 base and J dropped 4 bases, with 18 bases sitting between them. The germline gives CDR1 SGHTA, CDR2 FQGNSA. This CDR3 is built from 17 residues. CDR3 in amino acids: CASSLDGQGIRADTQYF. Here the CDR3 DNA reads TGTGCCAGCAGCTTAGATGGGCAGGGCATTCGGGCAGATACGCAGTATTTT.

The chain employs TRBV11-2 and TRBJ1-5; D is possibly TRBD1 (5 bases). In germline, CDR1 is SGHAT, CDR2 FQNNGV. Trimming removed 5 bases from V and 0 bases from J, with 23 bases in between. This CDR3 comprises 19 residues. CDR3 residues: CASSLRRGRGIFSNQPQHF. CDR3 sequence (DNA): TGTGCCAGCAGCCTGCGTAGGGGTCGGGGTATTTTTAGCAATCAGCCCCAGCATTTT.

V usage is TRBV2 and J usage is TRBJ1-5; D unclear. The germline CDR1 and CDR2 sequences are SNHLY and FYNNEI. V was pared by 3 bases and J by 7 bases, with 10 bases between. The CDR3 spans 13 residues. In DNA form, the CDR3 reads TGTGCCAGCAGTGATCTCCCAGACCAGCCCCAGCATTTT. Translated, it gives CASSDLPDQPQHF. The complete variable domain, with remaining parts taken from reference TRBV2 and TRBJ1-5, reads EPEVTQTPSHQVTQMGQEVILRCVPISNHLYFYWYRQILGQKVEFLVSFYNNEISEKSEIFDDQFSVERPDGSNFTLKIRSTKLEDSAMYFCASSDLPDQPQHFGDGTRLSIL.

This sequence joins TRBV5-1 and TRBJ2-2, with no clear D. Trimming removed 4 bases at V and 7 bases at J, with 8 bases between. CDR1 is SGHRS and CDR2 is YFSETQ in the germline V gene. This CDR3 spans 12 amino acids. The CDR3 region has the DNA TGCGCCAGCAGCATAAACTACGGGGAGCTGTTTTTT. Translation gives CASSINYGELFF. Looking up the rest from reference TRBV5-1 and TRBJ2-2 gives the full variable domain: KAGVTQTPRYLIKTRGQQVTLSCSPISGHRSVSWYQQTPGQGLQFLFEYFSETQRNKGNFPGRFSGRQFSNSRSEMNVSTLELGDSALYLCASSINYGELFFGEGSRLTVL.

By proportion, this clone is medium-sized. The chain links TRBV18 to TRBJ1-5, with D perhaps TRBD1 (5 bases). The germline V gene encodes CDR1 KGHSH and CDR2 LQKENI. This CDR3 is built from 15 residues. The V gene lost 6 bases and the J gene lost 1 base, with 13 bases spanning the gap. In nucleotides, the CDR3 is TGTGCCAGCTCTCCAGGGTTAGGGAGCAATCAGCCCCAGCATTTT. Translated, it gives CASSPGLGSNQPQHF.

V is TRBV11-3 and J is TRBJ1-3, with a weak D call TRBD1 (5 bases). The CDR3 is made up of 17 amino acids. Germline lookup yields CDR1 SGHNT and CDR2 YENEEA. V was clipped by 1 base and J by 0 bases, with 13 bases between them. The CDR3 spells CASSLATVRDSGNTIYF. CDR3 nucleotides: TGTGCCAGCAGCTTAGCGACAGTCAGAGACTCTGGAAACACCATATATTTT.